These 18 T cell receptor beta chains came from one sample sequenced in a study of blood T cells in healthy people across ages. The authors ran a second PCR of 7 to 11 cycles using a sample-barcoded 5' primer and a J-beta primer mix. TCRdb reprocessed the 5' RACE reads via MiXCR and lists one record per CDR3 protein. The sample consists of over 1,200,000 distinct CDR3 sequences, around 59% of them appearing once. The sample consisted of blood. These TCRs come from a young man in good health.

The chain combines TRBV5-1 with TRBJ2-5; 9 bases line up with TRBD1. Trimming removed 5 bases from V and 11 bases from J; junction bases left unmatched: 13. The germline CDR1 and CDR2 sequences are SGHRS and YFSETQ. The CDR3 is 14 residues long. The CDR3 is CASRPGQGTLEQYF. CDR3 nucleotides: TGCGCCAGCAGACCGGGACAGGGTACACTGGAGCAGTACTTC.

The chain has TRBV20-1 and TRBJ2-7; tentatively, D is TRBD2 (5 bases). The CDR3 totals 14 residues. Germline V CDR1 and CDR2: DFQATT, SNEGSKA (reference sequence). Trimming cost V 3 bases and J 0 bases, with 12 bases left between them. In DNA form, the CDR3 reads TGCAGTGCTAGGCTTGAGGGTTCCTCCTACGAGCAGTACTTC. It yields the protein CSARLEGSSYEQYF.

The V call is TRBV6-6, the J call TRBJ2-3; the D is unclear. The CDR3 is made up of 15 amino acids. The V gene's germline CDR1 is MNHNY and CDR2 SVGAGI (reference sequence). V lost 6 bases and J 0 bases, leaving 13 bases between the germline ends. This CDR3 is CASSRGDFSTDTQYF. CDR3 nucleotide sequence: TGTGCCAGCAGCCGAGGCGACTTCAGCACAGATACGCAGTATTTT.

The chain is built from TRBV27 and TRBJ2-7; D is possibly TRBD1 (6 bases). In germline, CDR1 is MNHEY, CDR2 SMNVEV (reference sequence). The CDR3 runs 13 residues. V was shortened by 4 bases and J by 4 bases, with 11 bases between the two germline ends. In DNA, the CDR3 is TGTGCCAGCAGTTGGACAGACGCGTACGAGCAGTACTTC. It specifies CASSWTDAYEQYF.

This clonotype was observed a handful of times. The chain combines TRBV20-1 with TRBJ2-5; 8 nucleotides line up with TRBD2. This CDR3 contains 13 residues. With V trimmed by 5 bases and J by 2 bases, 4 bases remained unmatched. Germline loops: CDR1 DFQATT, CDR2 SNEGSKA (reference sequence). The CDR3 region is CSALGGGQETQYF. Written as DNA, the CDR3 is TGCAGTGCTCTCGGGGGGGGGCAAGAGACCCAGTACTTC.

The V call is TRBV20-1, the J call TRBJ1-1; D is ambiguous. Germline CDR1 reads DFQATT; CDR2 reads SNEGSKA (reference sequence). The length of the CDR3 is 13 residues. Trimming removed 3 bases from V and 6 bases from J, with 14 bases in between. The CDR3 sequence is CSASLGSLAEAFF. The CDR3 nucleotides read TGCAGTGCTAGTTTGGGGTCCCTTGCTGAAGCTTTCTTT.

The CDR3 reads CASSEGTGSRYEQFF. CDR3 in DNA: TGTGCCAGCAGTGAAGGGACAGGGAGTAGGTATGAGCAGTTCTTC. The rearrangement links TRBV6-1 to TRBJ2-1; 8 bases match TRBD1. Germline V gene lookup returns CDR1 MNHNS and CDR2 SASEGT. This CDR3 is 15 amino acids long. Trimming at V came to 1 base and at J to 8 bases, leaving 7 bases not matched to a gene.

The chain is built from TRBV4-1 and TRBJ2-7; perhaps TRBD2 as D (6 bases). The CDR3 contains 17 residues. Germline V gene sequence: CDR1 MGHRA, CDR2 YSYEKL. The V end was cut by 0 bases, the J end by 3 bases, with 18 bases between. CDR3 in amino acids: CASSQDSKGLKHYEQYF. The CDR3 nucleotides are TGCGCCAGCAGCCAAGATAGTAAGGGACTTAAGCACTACGAGCAGTACTTC.

The chain joins TRBV28 to TRBJ2-7; weak D call: TRBD1 (6 bases). Germline CDR1 MDHEN, CDR2 SYDVKM. V shed 5 bases and J shed 3 bases, with 14 bases lying between them. The length of the CDR3 is 14 residues. As DNA, the CDR3 is TGTGCCAGCAGTCCAGGACAGTCAAACTACGAGCAGTACTTC. It translates to CASSPGQSNYEQYF.

The CDR3, as DNA: TGTGCCAGCAGTTACCGGAGACTAGCGTCCTACGAGCAGTACTTC. Protein: CASSYRRLASYEQYF. The V gene is TRBV6-2 or TRBV6-3, the J gene TRBJ2-7; 8 bases are a match to TRBD2. CDR3 length: 15 residues. Germline V gene lookup returns CDR1 MNHEY and CDR2 SVGEGT. Trimming removed 2 bases from V and 1 base from J; junction bases left unmatched: 4.

CDR3 nucleotide sequence: TGTGCCAGCAGCTTAAGACAGGGGGGGCCCTACGAGCAGTACTTC. Encoded protein: CASSLRQGGPYEQYF. V and J are TRBV7-9 and TRBJ2-7; 9 bases line up with TRBD1. CDR1 is SEHNR, CDR2 FQNEAQ, per germline (reference sequence). This CDR3 has 15 amino acids. The V segment lost 2 bases and the J segment 2 bases; nucleotides outside the gene matches: 4.

The chain combines TRBV4-2 with TRBJ1-1, with D perhaps TRBD1 (6 bases). The CDR3 runs 13 residues. Trimming left V 0 bases short and J 7 bases short, with 9 bases between. Germline CDR1 LGHNA, CDR2 YNFKEQ. CDR3 in amino acids: CASSQELTGEAFF. CDR3 DNA: TGTGCCAGCAGCCAAGAACTGACAGGTGAAGCTTTCTTT.

The genes are TRBV7-2 and TRBJ2-5, with TRBD2 identical over 10 bases. The J segment lost 1 base and the V segment lost 1 base, leaving 12 bases of the junction unmatched. The CDR3 length is 19 residues. In germline, CDR1 is SGHTA, CDR2 FQGNSA. The CDR3 region has the DNA TGTGCCAGCAGCTTAGTAAGGGCTAGCGGGAGTGGGGTCCAAGAGACCCAGTACTTC. Its translation is CASSLVRASGSGVQETQYF.

The gene calls are TRBV12-3 or TRBV12-4 and TRBJ2-5, with 7 bases fitting TRBD2. The closer fit of TRBJ2-7 to the DNA end suggests the J call may be wrong. CDR3 length equals 16 residues. The CDR3: CASSPNVAGNPYEQYF. The CDR3 coding sequence is TGTGCCAGCAGCCCCAACGTAGCGGGCAACCCCTACGAGCAGTACTTC.

The gene calls are TRBV20-1 and TRBJ1-2; D perhaps matches TRBD1 (5 bases). V lost 6 bases and J 5 bases, leaving 22 bases between the germline ends. This CDR3 spans 15 amino acids. Germline-derived CDR1 and CDR2 are DFQATT and SNEGSKA (reference sequence). The CDR3 DNA follows: TGCAGTGCCCCCGATTCCGCCACAGGAGGATATGGCTACACCTTC. Its translation: CSAPDSATGGYGYTF.

This chain uses TRBV29-1 with TRBJ2-7, with a possible D match to TRBD1 (6 bases). Germline V gene lookup returns CDR1 SQVTM and CDR2 ANQGSEA. The ends were cut back, 4 bases at V and 2 bases at J, with 12 bases in the middle. The CDR3 extends over 13 amino acids. CDR3 protein: CSVVPGDTYEQYF. In DNA, the CDR3 is TGCAGCGTTGTACCAGGGGACACCTACGAGCAGTACTTC.

The chain carries TRBV6-2 or TRBV6-3 and TRBJ2-4, with 8 bases that match TRBD1. CDR1 MNHEY and CDR2 SVGEGT come from the germline V gene. After removal of 8 bases from V and 7 bases from J, the junction contained 4 bases not matched to a gene. The CDR3 has 12 amino acids. The CDR3, as DNA: TGTGCCAGCCGACAGGGGCGGAACATTCAGTACTTC. It codes for CASRQGRNIQYF.

This clonotype was observed a few times. The chain combines TRBV27 with TRBJ2-1, with D possibly being TRBD1 (6 bases). Looked up from germline, CDR1 is MNHEY and CDR2 is SMNVEV (reference sequence). Deletions cut 6 bases from V and 4 bases from J, with 7 bases between. The CDR3 extends over 12 amino acids. CDR3 nucleotides: TGTGCCAGCAGGGGGGCGTACAATGAGCAGTTCTTC. This codes for CASRGAYNEQFF.